This TCR beta chain was captured in a study of OX40 agonist ivuxolimab in advanced cancers. Looking at the study overall: Ivuxolimab, an antibody acting as an agonist of OX40 (CD134), was used to treat patients. Therapy given before enrollment (anti-PD-1, anti-PD-L1 or anti-CTLA-4) was allowed, and around 41% had some. Of the patients, three showed partial responses, one with hepatocellular carcinoma and two with cutaneous melanoma.

CDR3 length equals 15 residues. CDR1 SQVTM and CDR2 ANQGSEA come from the germline V gene. The trim removed 3 bases at V and 0 bases at J, leaving 6 bases unmatched. Clones were read by immunoSEQ multiplex PCR, and TCRdb kept only the in-frame ones, dropping some. This sample has some 66,000 clones, with 80% to 85% found just once. Samples of blood were obtained at baseline, on cycle 4 day 1, and on cycle 7 day 1. Here the sequenced sample was CD4+ or CD8+ T cells sorted from blood, taken in a trial of the OX40 agonist ivuxolimab. The chain uses TRBV29-1 and TRBJ1-1; 8 bases fit TRBD1. The sequence was obtained from an adult with an advanced solid tumor such as melanoma, head and neck, liver or kidney cancer. The CDR3 DNA reads as TGCAGCGTTGATGGGCAGGGGGCGGTGAACACTGAAGCTTTCTTT. Translating gives CSVDGQGAVNTEAFF.